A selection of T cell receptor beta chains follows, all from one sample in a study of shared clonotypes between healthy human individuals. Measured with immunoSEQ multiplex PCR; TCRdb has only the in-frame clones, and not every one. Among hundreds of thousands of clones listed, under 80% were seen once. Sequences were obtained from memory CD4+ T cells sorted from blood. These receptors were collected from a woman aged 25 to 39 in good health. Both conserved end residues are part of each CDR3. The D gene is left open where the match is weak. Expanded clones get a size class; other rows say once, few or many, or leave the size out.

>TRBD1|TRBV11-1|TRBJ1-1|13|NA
TGTGCCAGCAGCCGCAGGGGGGGGACTGAAGCTTTCTTT
CASSRRGGTEAFF
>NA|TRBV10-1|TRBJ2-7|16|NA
TGCGCCAGCAGTGAGACGCCAACTAGTTCCCTCTACGAGCAGTACTTC
CASSETPTSSLYEQYF
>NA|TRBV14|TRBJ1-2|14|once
TGTGCCAGCAGCCAAGATCTCCGGGGCCATGGCTACACCTTC
CASSQDLRGHGYTF
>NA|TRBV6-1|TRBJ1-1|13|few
TGTGCCAGCAGTGAACTCTCTGACACTGAAGCTTTCTTT
CASSELSDTEAFF
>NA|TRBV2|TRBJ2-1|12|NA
TGTGCCAGCAGTGAAGCGGGAGGTCGGCAGTTCTTC
CASSEAGGRQFF
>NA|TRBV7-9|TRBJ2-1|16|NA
TGTGCCAGCAGCCTAAAGCAAGTCCTTGGAGCGCATGAGCAGTTCTTC
CASSLKQVLGAHEQFF
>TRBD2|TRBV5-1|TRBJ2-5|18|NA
TGCGCCAGCAGCTCCTCTAGCGGGAGGCCCCCGTACCAAGAGACCCAGTACTTC
CASSSSSGRPPYQETQYF
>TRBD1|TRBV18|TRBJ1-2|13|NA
TGTGCCAGCTCAACGGGACAGGGTAAAGGCTACACCTTC
CASSTGQGKGYTF
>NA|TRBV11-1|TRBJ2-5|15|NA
TGTGCCAGCAGCTTAGGGGTCGACCGCCCAGAGACCCAGTACTTC
CASSLGVDRPETQYF
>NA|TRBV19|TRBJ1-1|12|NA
TGTGCCAGTAGTACTATGGCAGTTGAAGCTTTCTTT
CASSTMAVEAFF
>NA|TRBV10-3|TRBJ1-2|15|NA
TGTGCCATCAGTGAGTCAGCTTCGGCGGGCTATGGCTACACCTTC
CAISESASAGYGYTF
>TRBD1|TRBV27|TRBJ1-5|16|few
TGTGCCAGCCGTCCGGGACAGGGAGGGAGAAATCAGCCCCAGCATTTT
CASRPGQGGRNQPQHF
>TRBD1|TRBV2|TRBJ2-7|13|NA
TGTGCCAGCAGTAGGACAGGCCTAGGCGAGCAGTACTTC
CASSRTGLGEQYF
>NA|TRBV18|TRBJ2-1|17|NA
TGTGCCAGCTCCCTTCTTACAGGGGAGGTTTCCTACAATGAGCAGTTCTTC
CASSLLTGEVSYNEQFF
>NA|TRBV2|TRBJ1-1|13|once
TGTGCCAGCAGAAACTACAAGAACACTGAAGCTTTCTTT
CASRNYKNTEAFF
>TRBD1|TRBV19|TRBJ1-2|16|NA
TGTGCCAGTAGTACCCGGACAGGACTCCGTAACTATGGCTACACCTTC
CASSTRTGLRNYGYTF
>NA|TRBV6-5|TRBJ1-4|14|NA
TGTGCCAGCAGTTACTCGGGGGGAAATGAAAAACTGTTTTTT
CASSYSGGNEKLFF
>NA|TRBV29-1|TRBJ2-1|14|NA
TGCAGCGTTCAAGGGTCTTGGAACTACAATGAGCAGTTCTTC
CSVQGSWNYNEQFF
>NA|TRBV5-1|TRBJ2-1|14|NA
TGCGCCAGCAGCTTGGTTAGGGAGAATAATGAGCAGTTCTTC
CASSLVRENNEQFF
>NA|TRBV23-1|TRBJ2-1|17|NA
TGCGCCAGCAGTCAATCCGGGGACCCGAGCTCCTACAATGAGCAGTTCTTC
CASSQSGDPSSYNEQFF
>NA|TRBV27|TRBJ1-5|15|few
TGTGCCAGCAGTTCATCGGACAGCAACTATCAGCCCCAGCATTTT
CASSSSDSNYQPQHF
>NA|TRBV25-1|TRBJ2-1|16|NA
TGTGCCAGCAGTGACCTAGCCGATCCCGCCGACAATGAGCAGTTCTTC
CASSDLADPADNEQFF
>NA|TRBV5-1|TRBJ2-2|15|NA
TGCGCCAGCAGCTGGCTCGGGTCGTTCACCGGGGAGCTGTTTTTT
CASSWLGSFTGELFF
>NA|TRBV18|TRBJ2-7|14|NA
TGTGCCAGCTCACCACCGGCAGGGAGGAACGAGCAGTACTTC
CASSPPAGRNEQYF
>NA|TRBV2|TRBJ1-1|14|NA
TGTGCCAGCAGTGATCGGGGCGGAGGCACTGAAGCTTTCTTT
CASSDRGGGTEAFF
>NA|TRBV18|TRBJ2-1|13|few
TGTGCCAGCTCACCGGGTGTTTACAATGAGCAGTTCTTC
CASSPGVYNEQFF
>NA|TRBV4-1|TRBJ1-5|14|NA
TGCGCCAGCAGCCAAGAATATAGCAATCAGCCCCAGCATTTT
CASSQEYSNQPQHF
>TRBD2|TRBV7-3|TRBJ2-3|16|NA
TGTGCCAGCAGCTTAACTAGCGGGGCTAGCACAGATACGCAGTATTTT
CASSLTSGASTDTQYF
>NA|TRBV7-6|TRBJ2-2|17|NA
TGTGCCAGCAGCCCTAGAGGGTCCAGAAAGGGCACCGGGGAGCTGTTTTTT
CASSPRGSRKGTGELFF
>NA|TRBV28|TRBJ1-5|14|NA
TGTGCCAGCAGTCGGGACCTCCGGGGGCAGCCCCAGCATTTT
CASSRDLRGQPQHF
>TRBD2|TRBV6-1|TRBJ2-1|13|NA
TGTGCCAGCAGTGTCGTGGGAGGGCATGAGCAGTTCTTC
CASSVVGGHEQFF
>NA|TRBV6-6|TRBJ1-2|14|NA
TGTGCCAGCAGCCGGGACACAGCTAACTATGGCTACACCTTC
CASSRDTANYGYTF
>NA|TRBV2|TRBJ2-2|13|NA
TGTGCCAGCAAATACACGAACACCGGGGAGCTGTTTTTT
CASKYTNTGELFF
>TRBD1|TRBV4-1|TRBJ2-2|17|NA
TGCGCCAGCAGCCTTTTTGACAGGGTTGTAATCACCGGGGAGCTGTTTTTT
CASSLFDRVVITGELFF
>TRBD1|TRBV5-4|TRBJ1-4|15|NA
TGTGCCAGCAGCGAACGACAGGGGGTTACTGAAAAACTGTTTTTT
CASSERQGVTEKLFF
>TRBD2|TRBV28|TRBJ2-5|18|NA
TGTGCCAGCAGTTTATTTTTTCCTCGAGGGACTAGCGAACCGACCCAGTACTTC
CASSLFFPRGTSEPTQYF
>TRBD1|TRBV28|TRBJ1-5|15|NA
TGTGCCAGCAGCACCGGACAGGGTTATGATCAGCCCCAGCATTTT
CASSTGQGYDQPQHF